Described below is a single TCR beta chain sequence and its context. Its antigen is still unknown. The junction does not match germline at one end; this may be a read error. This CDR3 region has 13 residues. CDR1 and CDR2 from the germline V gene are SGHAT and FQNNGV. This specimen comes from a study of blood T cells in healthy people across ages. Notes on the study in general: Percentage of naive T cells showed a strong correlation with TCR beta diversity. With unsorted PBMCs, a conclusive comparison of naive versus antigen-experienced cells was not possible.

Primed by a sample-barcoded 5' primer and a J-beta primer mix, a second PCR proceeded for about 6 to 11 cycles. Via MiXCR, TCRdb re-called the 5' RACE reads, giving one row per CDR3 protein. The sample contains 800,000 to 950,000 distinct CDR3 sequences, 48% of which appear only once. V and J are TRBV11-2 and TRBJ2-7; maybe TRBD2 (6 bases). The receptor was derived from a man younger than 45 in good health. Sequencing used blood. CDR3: CASSVDGGYEQYF. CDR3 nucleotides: TGTGCCAGCAGCGTAGACGGAGGGTACGAGCAGTACTTC. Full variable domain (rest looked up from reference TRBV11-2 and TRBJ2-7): EAGVAQSPRYKIIEKRQSVAFWCNPISGHATLYWYQQILGQGPKLLIQFQNNGVVDDSQLPKDRFSAERLKGVDSTLKIQPAKLEDSAVYLCASSVDGGYEQYFGPGTRLTVT.